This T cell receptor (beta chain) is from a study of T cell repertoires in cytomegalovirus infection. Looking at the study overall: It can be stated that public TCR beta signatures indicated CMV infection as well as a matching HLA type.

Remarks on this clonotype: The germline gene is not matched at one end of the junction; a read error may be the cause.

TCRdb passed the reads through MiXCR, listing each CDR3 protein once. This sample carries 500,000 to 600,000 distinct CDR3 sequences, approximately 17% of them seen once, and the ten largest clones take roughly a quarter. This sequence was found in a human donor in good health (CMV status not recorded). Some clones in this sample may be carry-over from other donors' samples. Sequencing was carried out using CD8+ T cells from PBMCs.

This CDR3 reads CATKQGTAPAERYF. The CDR3 coding sequence is TGTGCCACCAAACAGGGGACAGCGCCCGCCGAGCGGTACTTC. The chain carries TRBV27 and TRBJ2-7; 7 positions agree with TRBD1. The germline V gene has CDR1 MNHEY and CDR2 SMNVEV (reference sequence). The CDR3 is made up of 14 amino acids.